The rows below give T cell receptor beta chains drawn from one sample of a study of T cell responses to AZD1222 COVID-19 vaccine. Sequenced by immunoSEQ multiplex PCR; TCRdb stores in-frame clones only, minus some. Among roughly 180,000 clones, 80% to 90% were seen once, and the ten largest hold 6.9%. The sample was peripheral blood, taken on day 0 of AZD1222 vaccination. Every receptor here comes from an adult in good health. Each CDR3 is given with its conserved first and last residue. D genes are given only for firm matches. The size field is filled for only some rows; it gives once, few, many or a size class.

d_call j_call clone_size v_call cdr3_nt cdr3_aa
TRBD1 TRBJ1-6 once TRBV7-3 TGTGCCAGCAGCAGACAGGGGGCGAATTCACCCCTCCACTTT CASSRQGANSPLHF
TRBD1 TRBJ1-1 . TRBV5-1 TGCGCCAGCAGCTTGGACTCCGGGACAGGGTACACTGAAGCTTTCTTT CASSLDSGTGYTEAFF
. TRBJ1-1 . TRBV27 TGTGCCAGCAGTTTAGGCCAGGGTTGGAACACTGAAGCTTTCTTT CASSLGQGWNTEAFF
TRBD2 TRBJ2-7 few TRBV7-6 TGTGCCAGCAGTTTCAGCGGGGGGGGCCGGTTACACGAGCAGTACTTC CASSFSGGGRLHEQYF
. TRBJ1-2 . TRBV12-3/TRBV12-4 TGTGCCAGCATGTATAGGCAGGATGGCTACACCTTC CASMYRQDGYTF
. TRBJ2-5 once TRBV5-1 TGCGCCAGCAGCTTGGAAACTCTCCAAGAGACCCAGTACTTC CASSLETLQETQYF
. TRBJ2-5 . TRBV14 TGTGCCAGCAGCCAAGATCTCGGGGACGGAGAGACCCAGTACTTC CASSQDLGDGETQYF
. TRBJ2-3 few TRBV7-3 TGTGCCAGCAGCTTCGCGGGCAGCACAGATACGCAGTATTTT CASSFAGSTDTQYF
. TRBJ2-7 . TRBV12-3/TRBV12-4 TGTGCCAGCAGTTTTACCCACGAGCAGTACTTC CASSFTHEQYF
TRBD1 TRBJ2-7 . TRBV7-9 TGTGCCAGCAGCACCGGGACAGGGAACGAGCAGTACTTC CASSTGTGNEQYF
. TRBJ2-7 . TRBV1 TGCACCAGCAGCCAAGACGTAGGCCGGGCCCGGGCCGAGCAGTACTTC CTSSQDVGRARAEQYF
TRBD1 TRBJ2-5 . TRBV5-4 TGTGCCAGCAGCTTTAAACAGGGGCGAGAGACCCAGTACTTC CASSFKQGRETQYF
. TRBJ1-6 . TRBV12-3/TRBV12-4 TGTGCCAGCGGGGGGGGGATTCCCCTCCACTTT CASGGGIPLHF
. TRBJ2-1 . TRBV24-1 TGTGCCACCAGTGAGGGACGAGGATACAATGAGCAGTTCTTC CATSEGRGYNEQFF
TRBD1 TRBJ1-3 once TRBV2 TGTGCCAGCAGTGGACAGGGGAGACTCTCTGGAAACACCATATATTTT CASSGQGRLSGNTIYF
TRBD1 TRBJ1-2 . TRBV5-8 TGTGCCAGCAGCTTGGCCGGGACAGATAACTATGGCTACACCTTC CASSLAGTDNYGYTF
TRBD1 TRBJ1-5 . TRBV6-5 TGTGCCAGCAGGACAGGGGAGAGTAATCAGCCCCAGCATTTT CASRTGESNQPQHF
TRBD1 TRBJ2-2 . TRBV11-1 TGTGCCAGCAGCCAGGGACAGAGTAACACCGGGGAGCTGTTTTTT CASSQGQSNTGELFF
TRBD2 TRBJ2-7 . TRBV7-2 TGTGCCAGCAGCTCCATGAGACGGTTAGCGGGGGGGGACGAGCAGTACTTC CASSSMRRLAGGDEQYF
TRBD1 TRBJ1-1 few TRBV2 TGTGCCAGCATGACGGACAGGAACGCTGAAGCTTTCTTT CASMTDRNAEAFF
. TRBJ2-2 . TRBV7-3 TGTGCCAGCAGCTTAGAAAACACCGGGGAGCTGTTTTTT CASSLENTGELFF
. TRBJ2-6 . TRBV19 TGTGCCAGTAGTATAGGGCAGACTGGGGCCAACGTCCTGACTTTC CASSIGQTGANVLTF
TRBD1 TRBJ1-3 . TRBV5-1 TGCGCCAGCAGCTTGGCACAGGGGTCTGGAAACACCATATATTTT CASSLAQGSGNTIYF
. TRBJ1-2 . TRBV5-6 TGTGCCAGCAGCTTGGACAGGCGGAACTATGGCTACACCTTC CASSLDRRNYGYTF
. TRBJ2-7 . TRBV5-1 TGCGCCAGCAGCTTGGGGTCATACTACGAGCAGTACTTC CASSLGSYYEQYF
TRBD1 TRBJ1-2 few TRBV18 TGTGCCAGCTCTCGACAGGGTCTCGAAGCTAACTATGGCTACACCTTC CASSRQGLEANYGYTF
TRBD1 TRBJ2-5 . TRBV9 TGTGCCAGCAGCACGGGACAGGTTCAAGAGACCCAGTACTTC CASSTGQVQETQYF
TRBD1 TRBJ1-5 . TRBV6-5 TGTGCCAGCAGTTACTCAAGGACAGGGACGGGTCAGCCCCAGCATTTT CASSYSRTGTGQPQHF
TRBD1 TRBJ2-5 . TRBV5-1 TGCGCCAGCAGCTTGTGGCAGGGGGCCCAAGAGACCCAGTACTTC CASSLWQGAQETQYF
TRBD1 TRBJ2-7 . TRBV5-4 TGTGCCAGCAGCCCTAAGACAGGGTCCGAGCAGTACTTC CASSPKTGSEQYF
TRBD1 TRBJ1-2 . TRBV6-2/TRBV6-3 TGTGCCAGCAGTTACTCGCCGGGACAGGGTAACTATGGCTACACCTTC CASSYSPGQGNYGYTF
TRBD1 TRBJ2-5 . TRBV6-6 TGTGCCAGCAGGTCTGGACAGGGCCAAGAGACCCAGTACTTC CASRSGQGQETQYF
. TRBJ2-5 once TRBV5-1 TGCGCCAGCAGCTCAACCGGGACTGTCGGCGGGACCCAGTACTTC CASSSTGTVGGTQYF
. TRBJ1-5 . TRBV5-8 TGTGCCAGCAGCTTGGGCAGGGTGGAATATCAGCCCCAGCATTTT CASSLGRVEYQPQHF
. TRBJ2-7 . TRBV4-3 TGCGCCAGCTCGGCCGCAGCCAGCTCCTACGAGCAGTACTTC CASSAAASSYEQYF
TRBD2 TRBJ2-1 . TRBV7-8 TGTGCCAGCAGCTTAGGGTTAGCGGGGGGGCTTCTGGATACTGAGCAGTTCTTC CASSLGLAGGLLDTEQFF
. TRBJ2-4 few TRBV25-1 TGTGCCAGCAGTGCCGGGACCGACGTTTCCAAAAACATTCAGTACTTC CASSAGTDVSKNIQYF
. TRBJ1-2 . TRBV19 TGTGCCAGTAGTATTGGGGTAGGCTACACCTTC CASSIGVGYTF
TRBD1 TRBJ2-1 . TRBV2 TGTGCCAGCACCCGACAGGGAGAAGGGAAAGACAATGAGCAGTTCTTC CASTRQGEGKDNEQFF
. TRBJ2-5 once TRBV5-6 TGTGCCAGCAGCTTGCGCCAGGCTGGGACCCAGTACTTC CASSLRQAGTQYF
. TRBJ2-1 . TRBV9 TGTGCCAGCAGCGTAGAATCTAGGTACAATGAGCAGTTCTTC CASSVESRYNEQFF
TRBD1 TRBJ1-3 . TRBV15 TGTGCCACCAGCAGGGATGACCAGGGGGCGGTAAACACCATATATTTT CATSRDDQGAVNTIYF
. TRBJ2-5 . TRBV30 TGTGCCTGGAGGGACCCGGCCAGGGATTTTTTGGAGACCCAGTACTTC CAWRDPARDFLETQYF
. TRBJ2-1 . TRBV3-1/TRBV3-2 TGTGCCAGCAGCCAAGCGAGGGGGGCCTACAATGAGCAGTTCTTC CASSQARGAYNEQFF
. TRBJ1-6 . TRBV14 TGTGCCAGCAGCCCGGCGGCTTATAATTCACCCCTCCACTTT CASSPAAYNSPLHF
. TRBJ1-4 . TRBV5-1 TGCGCCAGCAGCCCTGACCCAACTAATGAAAAACTGTTTTTT CASSPDPTNEKLFF
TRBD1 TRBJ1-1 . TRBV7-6 TGTGCCAGCAGCTTAGCAAGACAGGGGAGAGGGAACACTGAAGCTTTCTTT CASSLARQGRGNTEAFF
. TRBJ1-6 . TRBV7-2 TGTGCCAGCAGCCGACAGGATTCACCCCTCCACTTT CASSRQDSPLHF
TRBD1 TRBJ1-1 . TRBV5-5 TGTGCCAGCAGCCGCCTGGGGGCAGGGGGCACTGAAGCTTTCTTT CASSRLGAGGTEAFF